The clone carrying this T cell receptor (beta chain) has more than one count but fewer than ten. What it recognizes is unknown. RNA transcripts provided the template for amplifying TCR beta CDR3 regions. Scientists carried out first-round RT-PCR using HTBI primers and then a second-round multiplex PCR. TCRdb re-called the multiplex PCR reads through MiXCR, storing one row per CDR3 protein. The sample shows hundreds of thousands of distinct CDR3 sequences, approximately 22% of them seen only once. These data come from a study of Graves' ophthalmopathy and Graves' hyperthyroidism. Regarding the study as a whole: In separating ophthalmopathy from stable hyperthyroidism, a 13-signature model achieved about 90% sensitivity and about 80% specificity.

Per germline, CDR1 MNHEY and CDR2 SVGEGT. V shed 0 bases and J 0 bases; nucleotides not matched to a gene: 2. This CDR3 is built from 16 residues. Hyperthyroidism was considered stable when no ophthalmopathy appeared within 18 months of follow-up. Clinicians made diagnoses from clinical symptoms, serum thyroxine, TRAb, thyroid ultrasound and orbital computed tomography. The source is a woman between 18 and 30 years old with stable Graves' hyperthyroidism. Some clones in this sample may be carry-over from other donors' samples. Sequenced input: peripheral blood. The chain has TRBV6-2 or TRBV6-3 and TRBJ2-4; 7 nucleotides match TRBD1. The CDR3 nucleotides are TGTGCCAGCAGTTACTCACAGGGGCTAGCCAAAAACATTCAGTACTTC. Translating gives CASSYSQGLAKNIQYF.